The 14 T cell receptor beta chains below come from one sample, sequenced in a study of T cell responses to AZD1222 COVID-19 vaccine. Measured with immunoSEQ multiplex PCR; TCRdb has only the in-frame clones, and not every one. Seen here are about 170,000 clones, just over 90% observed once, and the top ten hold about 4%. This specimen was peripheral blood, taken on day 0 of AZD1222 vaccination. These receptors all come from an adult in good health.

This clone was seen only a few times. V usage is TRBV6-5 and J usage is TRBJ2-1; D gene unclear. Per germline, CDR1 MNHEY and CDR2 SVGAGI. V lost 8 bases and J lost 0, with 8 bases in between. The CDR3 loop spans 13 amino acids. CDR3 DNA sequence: TGTGCCAGCGGACGGAGCTCCTACAATGAGCAGTTCTTC. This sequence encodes CASGRSSYNEQFF.

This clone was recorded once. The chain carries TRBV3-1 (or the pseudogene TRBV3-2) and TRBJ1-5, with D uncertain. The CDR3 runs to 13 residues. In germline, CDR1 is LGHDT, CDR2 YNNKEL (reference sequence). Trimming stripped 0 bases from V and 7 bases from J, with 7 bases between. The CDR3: CASSQDPRQPQHF. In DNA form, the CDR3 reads TGTGCCAGCAGCCAAGACCCTCGGCAGCCCCAGCATTTT.

CDR3 DNA: TGCGCCAGCAGCTTTATTCTAGGCTACGAGCAGTACTTC. Amino acid sequence: CASSFILGYEQYF. The rearrangement links TRBV4-1 to TRBJ2-7; unclear D gene. Germline V lookup: CDR1 MGHRA, CDR2 YSYEKL. V gave up 5 bases and J gave up 3 bases, with 11 bases separating them. CDR3 length: 13 residues.

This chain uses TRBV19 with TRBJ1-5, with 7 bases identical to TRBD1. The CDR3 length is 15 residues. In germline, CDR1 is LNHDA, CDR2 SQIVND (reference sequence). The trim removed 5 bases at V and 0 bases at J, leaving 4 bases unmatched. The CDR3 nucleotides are TGTGCCAGTAGTGCGGGGACAGTTAGCAATCAGCCCCAGCATTTT. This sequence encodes CASSAGTVSNQPQHF.

The CDR3 here is CASSMGINEKLFF. CDR3 DNA sequence: TGTGCCAGTAGTATGGGGATTAATGAAAAACTGTTTTTT. The V gene is TRBV19, the J gene TRBJ1-4; D gene unclear. The CDR3 has 13 residues. Trimming stripped 3 bases from V and 4 bases from J, with 6 bases between. Per germline, CDR1 LNHDA and CDR2 SQIVND (reference sequence).

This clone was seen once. The DNA of the CDR3 is TGTGCCAGCAGCCCTCAACGGGGGACAGGCCCCGTATCACTCTATGGCTACACCTTC. This sequence encodes CASSPQRGTGPVSLYGYTF. The chain links TRBV21-1 to TRBJ1-2; the table calls TRBD1, which could not be checked here. TRBV21-1 is noted as a pseudogene. The CDR3 consists of 19 residues.

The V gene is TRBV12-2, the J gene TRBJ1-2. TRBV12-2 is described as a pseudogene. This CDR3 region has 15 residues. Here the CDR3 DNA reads TGTGCAAGTCGCCTTGGTCTACCTACTCCCTATGGCTACACCTTC. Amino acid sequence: CASRLGLPTPYGYTF.

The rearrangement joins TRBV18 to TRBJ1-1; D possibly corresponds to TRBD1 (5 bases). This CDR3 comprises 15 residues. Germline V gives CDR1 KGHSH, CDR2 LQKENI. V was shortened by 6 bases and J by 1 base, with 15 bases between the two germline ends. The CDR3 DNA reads TGTGCCAGCTCCCCCCCGGGTAGGGGGAACACTGAAGCTTTCTTT. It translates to CASSPPGRGNTEAFF. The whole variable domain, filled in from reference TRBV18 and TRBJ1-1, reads NAGVMQNPRHLVRRRGQEARLRCSPMKGHSHVYWYRQLPEEGLKFMVYLQKENIIDESGMPKERFSAEFPKEGPSILRIQQVVRGDSAAYFCASSPPGRGNTEAFFGQGTRLTVV.

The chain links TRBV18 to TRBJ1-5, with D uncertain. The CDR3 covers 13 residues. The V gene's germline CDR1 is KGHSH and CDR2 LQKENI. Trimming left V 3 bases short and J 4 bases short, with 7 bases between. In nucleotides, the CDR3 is TGTGCCAGCTCACCTCAGAAAAATCAGCCCCAGCATTTT. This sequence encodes CASSPQKNQPQHF. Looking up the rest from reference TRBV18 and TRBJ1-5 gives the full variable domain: NAGVMQNPRHLVRRRGQEARLRCSPMKGHSHVYWYRQLPEEGLKFMVYLQKENIIDESGMPKERFSAEFPKEGPSILRIQQVVRGDSAAYFCASSPQKNQPQHFGDGTRLSIL.

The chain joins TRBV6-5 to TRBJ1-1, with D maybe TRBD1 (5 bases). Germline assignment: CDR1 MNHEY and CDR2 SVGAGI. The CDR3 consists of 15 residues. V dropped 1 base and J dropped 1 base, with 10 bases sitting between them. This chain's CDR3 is CASSYYAGSNTEAFF. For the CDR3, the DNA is TGTGCCAGCAGTTACTATGCAGGGTCGAACACTGAAGCTTTCTTT.

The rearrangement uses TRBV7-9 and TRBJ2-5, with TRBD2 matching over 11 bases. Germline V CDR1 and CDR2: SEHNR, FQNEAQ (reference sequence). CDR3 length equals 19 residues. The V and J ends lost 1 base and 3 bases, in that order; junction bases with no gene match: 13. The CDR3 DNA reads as TGTGCCAGCAGCTTAGAACTAGCGGGAGCCGGAGGGTTGGAAGAGACCCAGTACTTC. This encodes CASSLELAGAGGLEETQYF.

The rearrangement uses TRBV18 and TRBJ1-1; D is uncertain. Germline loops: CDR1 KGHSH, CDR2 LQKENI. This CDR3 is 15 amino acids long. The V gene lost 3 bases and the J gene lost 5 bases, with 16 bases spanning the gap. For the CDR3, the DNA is TGTGCCAGCTCACCGTCTCGGGGAGGGTCAACTGAAGCTTTCTTT. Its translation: CASSPSRGGSTEAFF.

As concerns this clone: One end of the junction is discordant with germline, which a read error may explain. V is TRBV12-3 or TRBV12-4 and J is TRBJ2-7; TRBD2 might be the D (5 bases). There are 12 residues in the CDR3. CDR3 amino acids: CASSLALVTTNF. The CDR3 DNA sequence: TGTGCCAGCAGTTTAGCGCTTGTGACTACGAACTTC.

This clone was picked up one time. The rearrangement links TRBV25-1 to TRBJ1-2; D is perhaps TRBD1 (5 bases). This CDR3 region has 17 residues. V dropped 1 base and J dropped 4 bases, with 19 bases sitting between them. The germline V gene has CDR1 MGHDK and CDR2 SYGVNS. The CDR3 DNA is TGTGCCAGCAGTGAATTGTCGAAGGCAGGGTCGGGCTATGGCTACACCTTC. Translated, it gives CASSELSKAGSGYGYTF.